The following is a T cell receptor beta chain sequence with its context. What it recognizes is unknown. This specimen belongs to a study of cytomegalovirus exposure and HLA in healthy donors. Findings and caveats of the study: It was reported that the classifier diagnosed cytomegalovirus status with high specificity and sensitivity in both the original and validation cohorts. The study carried out a later analysis of TCR beta sequences. It associated approximately 15,000 of them with specific HLA alleles at a false discovery rate of 0.05. The study designated 150 or so TCR beta chains cytomegalovirus-associated.

PCR amplification relied on 60 Vbeta primers (plus 13 Jbeta primers). The method was immunoSEQ multiplex PCR; TCRdb's version includes in-frame clones alone and lacks a portion of them. Of 150,000 to 200,000 clones listed, over 65% are singletons. The V end was cut by 4 bases, the J end by 6 bases, with 10 bases between. Germline V gene lookup returns CDR1 LNHDA and CDR2 SQIVND (reference sequence). The CDR3 has 13 residues. The receptor was isolated from a middle-aged woman in good health and CMV-seropositive. This sequence joins TRBV19 and TRBJ1-5; D is uncertain. The sample consisted of PBMCs. CDR3 DNA sequence: TGTGCCAGTAGTAAAGAGGGCGTTCAGCCCCAGCATTTT. Its translation: CASSKEGVQPQHF.